This TCR beta chain was sequenced for a study of shared clonotypes between healthy human individuals. The CDR3 runs 14 residues. V was pared by 4 bases and J by 1 base, with 3 bases of the junction left unmatched. Germline V gene lookup returns CDR1 SGHRS and CDR2 YFSETQ. Sequenced by immunoSEQ multiplex PCR; TCRdb stores in-frame clones only, minus some. The sample has 300,000 to 400,000 clones; around 67% are singletons. The genes are TRBV5-1 and TRBJ2-5, with 8 positions matching TRBD1. The receptor was isolated from a young man in good health. Sequencing used memory CD4+ T cells sorted from blood. Subset: CD45RA-negative fraction. The DNA of the CDR3 is TGCGCCAGCAGCGGAGGGACAGGCCAAGAGACCCAGTACTTC. It yields the protein CASSGGTGQETQYF.